Below are 7 T cell receptor beta chains sequenced from a single sample in a study of blood T cell repertoires in COVID-19. Measured with immunoSEQ multiplex PCR; TCRdb has only the in-frame clones, and not every one. The table shows about 95,000 clones, with 89% occurring only once. Sample: peripheral blood. The source is a man aged 60 to 75 with COVID-19, enrolled during active disease.

The chain joins TRBV5-1 to TRBJ2-7, with 7 positions matching TRBD1. Losses at the gene ends were 0 bases for V and 5 bases for J; bases not matched to a gene: 8. The CDR3 is made up of 15 amino acids. From germline, CDR1 is SGHRS and CDR2 YFSETQ. DNA of the CDR3: TGCGCCAGCAGCTTGGTGGCAGGGGGAGAGAACGAGCAGTACTTC. It is translated as CASSLVAGGENEQYF.

This chain joins TRBV5-8 and TRBJ2-7; 7 positions match TRBD1. Trimming removed 8 bases from V and 4 bases from J; junction bases left unmatched: 15. Germline-derived CDR1 and CDR2 are SGHTS and YDEGEE. The CDR3 totals 15 residues. In nucleotides, the CDR3 is TGTGCCAGTCGGAACAGGACAGGAAAGAGATACGAGCAGTACTTC. It yields the protein CASRNRTGKRYEQYF.

This chain uses TRBV11-3 with TRBJ1-5; possible D gene TRBD1, 6 bases. The ends were cut back, 7 bases at V and 6 bases at J, with 10 bases in the middle. The length of the CDR3 is 12 residues. Per the germline V gene, CDR1 is SGHNT and CDR2 is YENEEA. The CDR3 reads CASITGSQPQHF. In DNA, the CDR3 is TGTGCCAGCATTACAGGGAGTCAGCCCCAGCATTTT. Full variable domain (missing parts from reference TRBV11-3 and TRBJ1-5): EAGVVQSPRYKIIEKKQPVAFWCNPISGHNTLYWYLQNLGQGPELLIRYENEEAVDDSQLPKDRFSAERLKGVDSTLKIQPAELGDSAVYLCASITGSQPQHFGDGTRLSIL.

This clone was seen once. This chain joins TRBV7-2 and TRBJ2-5; D is perhaps TRBD1 (6 bases). V lost 5 bases and J lost 3, with 13 bases in between. This CDR3 is built from 14 residues. The germline V gene encodes CDR1 SGHTA and CDR2 FQGNSA. CDR3 DNA sequence: TGTGCCAGCAGCACAACAGGGCACAAAGAGACCCAGTACTTC. This gives the protein CASSTTGHKETQYF.

The rearrangement uses TRBV15 and TRBJ2-1; 9 bases line up with TRBD2. The length of the CDR3 is 14 residues. Germline trimming cut 8 bases from V and 4 bases from J; bases unmatched to any gene: 6. CDR1 is LNHNV, CDR2 YYDKDF, per germline (reference sequence). As DNA, the CDR3 is TGTGCCACCTCCCTAGCGGGGACATACAATGAGCAGTTCTTC. Its protein is CATSLAGTYNEQFF.

The rearrangement uses TRBV5-1 and TRBJ1-1, with D unclear. The germline CDR1 and CDR2 sequences are SGHRS and YFSETQ. The CDR3 length is 13 residues. Trimming left V 5 bases short and J 5 bases short, with 13 bases between. The CDR3, as DNA: TGCGCCAGCAGTTCCCCGGTAGATACTGAAGCTTTCTTT. It yields the protein CASSSPVDTEAFF. The full variable domain, rest sourced from reference TRBV5-1 and TRBJ1-1, is KAGVTQTPRYLIKTRGQQVTLSCSPISGHRSVSWYQQTPGQGLQFLFEYFSETQRNKGNFPGRFSGRQFSNSRSEMNVSTLELGDSALYLCASSSPVDTEAFFGQGTRLTVV.

The V gene is TRBV11-3, the J gene TRBJ2-1; 10 bases match TRBD1. The CDR3 length is 14 residues. Germline CDR1 SGHNT, CDR2 YENEEA. V trimming: 7 bases; J trimming: 6 bases; junction bases outside the gene matches: 6. In DNA, the CDR3 is TGTGCCAGCAAGGAGACAGGGGGCTTCAATGAGCAGTTCTTC. Protein sequence: CASKETGGFNEQFF.